The present T cell receptor (beta chain) was sequenced within a study of blood T cell repertoires in COVID-19 (dated by TCRdb to about 2020). A note on the overall study: Samples covering the acute and convalescent phases of COVID-19 were provided by collaborators in the United States, Italy and Spain. The material from the prospective study consisted of cDNA or gDNA derived from T cells, B-cell-depleted T cells, or PBMCs. Deeply sampled blood TCRbeta repertoires from subjects exposed to, actively infected with, or recovered from COVID-19 were included in the dataset. The repertoires were released in a freely available public database meant as a resource for research on the immune response to SARS-CoV-2. The samples were drawn from two sources: the first 160 participants of the ongoing ImmuneRACE study, and 1,254 subjects contributed by 6 global collaborators. Sample metadata almost always included a de-identified subject ID, COVID-19 status, age in years and sex. HLA class I and class II types, where available, came from metadata supplied by the sample provider rather than from assay-based typing.

Results the study describes overall, beyond this receptor: The quantity of clinical and demographic metadata differed by source and by participant and was supplied without curation.

At one collaborating source in Seattle, patients were enrolled during active infection and were followed longitudinally through the course of disease. Each collaborating institution followed its own protocols to collect whole blood in K2EDTA tubes. For TCRbeta analysis, collaborator samples were shipped as frozen whole blood, as isolated PBMCs, or as DNA extracted from either sample type. The immunoSEQ Assay, a bias-controlled multiplex PCR, was used to amplify TCRbeta CDR3 regions from genomic DNA. The study's processing was this. The number of nucleated cells in each sample was estimated from the amplification of reference gene primers within the assay. To quantify the absolute abundance of each unique TCRbeta CDR3 rearrangement, sequence reads were collapsed and filtered. For each sample, productive Simpson clonality was calculated as the square root of Simpson's diversity index over productive rearrangements. The source is immuneACCESS, and TCRdb retained only in-frame sequences with V and J called. Part of the clones is not carried over; for the studies checked, unresolved V genes explain less than half of this, and the remainder is unexplained. That table gives V, J and clone size, and the DNA gave D and trimming. The sample profile shows 310,000 or so clones; approximately 90% of them were found once. The ten largest make up 9.5% to 10% of the sample.

About this clone: The target of this receptor is not known. No much larger clonotype is one base removed from it; base qualities were not supplied.

The CDR3, from cysteine to phenylalanine, totals 13 residues. Of all the DNA, just the CDR3 is kept, 39 bases in frame from base 1. V was cut back by 6 bases and J by 1 base, leaving a gap of 9 bases between them. CDR1 and CDR2 are read off the germline V gene as MDHEN and SYDVKM. The TCR originated in a man aged 25 to 40 with COVID-19, enrolled during active disease. The sequenced sample consisted of peripheral blood. Recombination connected TRBV28 to TRBJ1-2; a weak D assignment points to TRBD1 (5 bases agree). In nucleotide form, the sequence is TGTGCCAGCAGATCAGGGAATAACTATGGCTACACCTTC. It specifies CASRSGNNYGYTF.